This section outlines one T cell receptor beta chain sequence together with its context. Its antigen is not known. A second PCR, run for about 7 to 11 cycles, used a sample-barcoded 5' primer plus a J-beta primer mix. TCRdb ran MiXCR on the 5' RACE reads and lists one entry per CDR3 protein. This table has under 2 million distinct CDR3 sequences, approximately 32% appearing once. This entry is derived from a study of blood T cells in healthy people across ages. Findings and limits, study-wide: The recorded TCR beta diversity per million T cells decreased in a roughly linear manner with age.

V lost 1 base and J lost 2; bases outside the gene matches: 8. This CDR3 is built from 18 residues. The germline V gene has CDR1 LGHDT and CDR2 YNNKEL (reference sequence). This receptor was obtained from a woman in her thirties in good health. This chain joins TRBV3-1 and TRBJ2-3; 11 bases map to TRBD2. Sequenced: blood. The CDR3: CASSQGLAGGPYTDTQYF. In DNA, the CDR3 is TGTGCCAGCAGCCAAGGGTTAGCGGGAGGGCCCTACACAGATACGCAGTATTTT.